This T cell receptor (beta chain) is drawn from a study of blood T cell repertoires in COVID-19. On the study more broadly: Recovery meant two consecutive negative NP/OP PCR tests, professional clearance, or resolved symptoms. Italy, Spain and the United States were the sources of the convalescent and acute COVID-19 samples.

Sequencing was performed with immunoSEQ multiplex PCR; in TCRdb, only in-frame clones are kept and a portion is missing. The sample yields under 200,000 clones, roughly 85% seen once. Adults between about 18 and 89 years of age took part from under 30 US areas. Per the germline V gene, CDR1 is KGHSH and CDR2 is LQKENI. The CDR3 covers 15 residues. V was trimmed by 0 bases and J by 3 bases, leaving 10 bases between them. The specimen was PBMCs or T cells enriched from blood (not recorded which). The chain has TRBV18 and TRBJ2-3; D is uncertain. The sequence came from a woman in her 70s in a cohort exposed to, infected with or recovered from COVID-19 (not recorded which). The CDR3 bases are TGTGCCAGCTCACCACCCAACCACTGGACAGATACGCAGTATTTT. The encoded protein is CASSPPNHWTDTQYF.